Detailed here is one TCR beta chain. Its specific antigen is unknown. No much larger clone is present one base from it, and per-base qualities are unavailable. The CDR3 holds 15 amino acids from the cysteine to the phenylalanine. The DNA shown is the 45-base CDR3, in frame from base 1. CDR1 and CDR2 are drawn from the germline V gene: SGHDT, YYEEEE. V was cut back by 4 bases and J by 0 bases, leaving a gap of 8 bases between them. This sample is drawn from a study of technical replicates of blood from several donors (dated by TCRdb to the late 2010s). Library preparation employed the immunoSEQ multiplex PCR assay. This immuneACCESS table, as held by TCRdb, lists in-frame sequences with V and J called but not all clones. Of the missing ones, under half trace to an unresolved V gene in checked studies; the others have no known cause. The sample table records 50,000 to 80,000 clones; about 86% of these occur just once. The top ten clones comprise about 4.8% of the sample.

The receptor comes from a human donor in good health. Some clones in this sample may be carry-over from other donors' samples. The V and J genes are TRBV5-6 and TRBJ2-6, with no reliable assignment of the D segment. Sample: PBMCs. The CDR3 sequence is CASSRTASGANVLTF. The nucleotide sequence is given as TGTGCCAGCAGCCGCACAGCCTCTGGGGCCAACGTCCTGACTTTC.